Sequencing of this TCR beta chain was carried out in a study of CD8+ T cells in alopecia areata. Extraction and reverse transcription of RNA yielded cDNA as the sequencing template. TCRdb's table, derived via immunoSEQ multiplex PCR, lists solely in-frame clones and lacks some. The sample lists 200,000 to 250,000 clones, roughly two thirds occurring once. This material consisted of CD4+ T cells sorted from blood, taken at week 0. The TCR sequence derives from a human donor with alopecia areata.

The CDR3 loop is CASSLRLAGAQSYNEQFF. The CDR3, as DNA: TGTGCCAGCAGTTTAAGGCTAGCGGGGGCGCAATCCTACAATGAGCAGTTCTTC. The chain links TRBV27 to TRBJ2-1; 10 nucleotides match TRBD2. Germline-derived CDR1 and CDR2 are MNHEY and SMNVEV (reference sequence). The CDR3 contains 18 residues. After removal of 2 bases from V and 1 base from J, the junction contained 8 bases not matched to a gene.